This T cell receptor (beta chain) was identified in a study of T-cell reconstitution after alpha-beta-depleted transplantation in children (dated by TCRdb to about 2016). Study-wide context: Using TCR repertoire profiling, the study followed T-cell immune reconstitution in a quantitative way in children after TCRalphabeta/CD19-depleted allogeneic hematopoietic cell transplantation.

Libraries were built with PCR. The sequencer was an Illumina HiSeq 2500. TCR libraries were prepared with molecular barcoding, using unique molecular identifiers to normalize TCRbeta repertoire quantification. The public reads were reprocessed in TCRdb via fastp at Q25 and MiXCR, keeping in-frame beta chains. A single entry per CDR3 protein holds the most common genes and DNA from its merged rows. Counted in this sample were about 400,000 distinct CDR3 sequences; around 21% of them appeared once. The ten largest clones capture approximately 3.8% of the sample. The germline V gene (reference sequence) provides CDR1 DFQATT and CDR2 SNEGSKA. There are 13 amino acids in the CDR3, from cysteine to phenylalanine inclusive. Only the CDR3 DNA stays, 39 bases, in frame from base 1. This clonotype has a handful of counts. What antigen it recognizes has not been identified. The junction does not match germline at one end; this may be a read error.

The specimen was PBMCs from the stem cell graft donor, collected from the stem cell graft. The chain uses TRBV20-1 and TRBJ2-7, with the D gene not confidently named. This TCR was sampled from a human donor who donated a stem cell graft to a child with acute myeloid leukemia. The DNA reads TGCAGTGCGAGAGACGAGAGCTCCTACGAGCAGTACTTC. Translated, this is CSARDESSYEQYF.